Below, 31 T cell receptor beta chains from the same sample are listed, as sequenced in a study of identical twins. TCRdb recomputed calls from the 5' RACE reads with MiXCR, one row per CDR3 protein. The sample gives around 450,000 distinct CDR3 sequences, 13% to 15% of which show up once; around 0.57% is in the top ten. This same sample was also taken into another study, of yellow fever vaccine responses in identical twins.

The material sequenced was CD4+ T cells sorted from blood. These receptors all come from a woman between 18 and 29 years old in good health.

This clonotype was found many times. This chain links TRBV5-1 with TRBJ2-1, with 12 nucleotides matching TRBD2. This CDR3 has 17 amino acids. V was pared by 3 bases and J by 5 bases, with 9 bases of the junction left unmatched. Germline V gene data show CDR1 as SGHRS and CDR2 as YFSETQ. In DNA, the CDR3 is TGCGCCAGCAGCTCCGGACTAGCGGGGCGGAACAACAATGAGCAGTTCTTC. Its protein product is CASSSGLAGRNNNEQFF.

The V call is TRBV20-1, the J call TRBJ2-7, with 10 bases matching TRBD2. The CDR3 covers 17 residues. V lost 0 bases to trimming and J lost 0 bases; unmatched junction nucleotides: 8. The germline gives CDR1 DFQATT, CDR2 SNEGSKA (reference sequence). CDR3 nucleotide sequence: TGCAGTGCTAGAGATGTTGATAGCGGGAGGTACTCCTACGAGCAGTACTTC. Translation gives CSARDVDSGRYSYEQYF.

The chain combines TRBV9 with TRBJ2-6, with 8 nucleotides matching TRBD1. V shed 4 bases and J 0 bases; nucleotides not matched to a gene: 12. From germline, CDR1 is SGDLS and CDR2 YYNGEE. This CDR3 comprises 19 residues. CDR3 loop: CASSPQLGQGPSGANVLTF. The CDR3, as DNA: TGTGCCAGCAGCCCCCAGCTCGGACAGGGACCCTCTGGGGCCAACGTCCTGACTTTC.

This clonotype was picked up a small number of times. The gene calls are TRBV15 and TRBJ1-2; D call uncertain. Deletions cut 0 bases from V and 2 bases from J, with 19 bases between. The germline V gene has CDR1 LNHNV and CDR2 YYDKDF (reference sequence). This CDR3 region has 18 residues. CDR3 protein: CATSRDGGALSKNYGYTF. In DNA, the CDR3 is TGTGCCACCAGCAGAGATGGAGGTGCCCTTTCAAAAAACTATGGCTACACCTTC.

This clonotype was observed a few times. This chain uses TRBV28 with TRBJ2-7, with a weak D call TRBD1 (5 bases). The germline V gene has CDR1 MDHEN and CDR2 SYDVKM. The CDR3 has 14 residues. Trimming stripped 3 bases from V and 3 bases from J, with 12 bases between. CDR3 bases: TGTGCCAGCAGTTTTTCAGGGAACCACTACGAGCAGTACTTC. This gives the protein CASSFSGNHYEQYF.

V usage is TRBV5-4 and J usage is TRBJ2-5; a possible D gene is TRBD1 (6 bases). V was clipped by 0 bases and J by 5 bases, with 20 bases between them. Germline V gives CDR1 SGHNT, CDR2 YYREEE (reference sequence). The CDR3 extends over 17 amino acids. The CDR3 sequence is CASSLGAGVTMRETQYF. CDR3 nucleotides: TGTGCCAGCAGCTTGGGGGCAGGGGTAACGATGCGGGAGACCCAGTACTTC.

The sample holds many counts of this clonotype. As DNA, the CDR3 is TGTGCCAGCAGGCAAACTTCGGGGGGGGAGCAGTACTTC. This codes for CASRQTSGGEQYF. The gene calls are TRBV12-3 or TRBV12-4 and TRBJ2-7; 8 bases are a match to TRBD2. The CDR3 runs 13 residues. With 6 bases clipped from V and 7 bases from J, the junction kept 8 bases outside the gene matches.

The rearrangement uses TRBV11-2 and TRBJ2-3; 7 bases align to TRBD1. From germline, CDR1 is SGHAT and CDR2 FQNNGV. V shed 1 base and J 2 bases; nucleotides not matched to a gene: 3. The CDR3 covers 15 residues. The CDR3 DNA follows: TGTGCCAGCAGCTTAGCCGGGACAGCCACAGATACGCAGTATTTT. Amino acid sequence: CASSLAGTATDTQYF. The full variable domain, with the rest looked up from reference TRBV11-2 and TRBJ2-3, is EAGVAQSPRYKIIEKRQSVAFWCNPISGHATLYWYQQILGQGPKLLIQFQNNGVVDDSQLPKDRFSAERLKGVDSTLKIQPAKLEDSAVYLCASSLAGTATDTQYFGPGTRLTVL.

This clonotype has at least ten counts. The rearrangement uses TRBV5-1 and TRBJ1-1; 7 bases match TRBD1. Germline V lookup: CDR1 SGHRS, CDR2 YFSETQ. V trimming: 5 bases; J trimming: 5 bases; junction bases outside the gene matches: 9. The CDR3 contains 14 residues. CDR3 amino acids: CASRTGEVGTEAFF. In nucleotides, the CDR3 is TGCGCCAGCAGAACAGGGGAAGTCGGTACTGAAGCTTTCTTT.

The rearrangement uses TRBV7-2 and TRBJ2-4; D possibly corresponds to TRBD1 (6 bases). Deletions cut 3 bases from V and 0 bases from J, with 15 bases between. CDR1 SGHTA and CDR2 FQGNSA come from the germline V gene. The CDR3 contains 17 residues. The DNA for the CDR3 is TGTGCCAGCAGCTTCTTAGGGACACCACTAGCCAAAAACATTCAGTACTTC. Its protein product is CASSFLGTPLAKNIQYF.

This chain links TRBV10-3 with TRBJ1-5, with D hard to call. The CDR3 length is 14 residues. V was shortened by 3 bases and J by 0 bases, with 6 bases between the two germline ends. The germline V gene has CDR1 ENHRY and CDR2 SYGVKD. The CDR3 is CAISDGPSNQPQHF. CDR3 coding DNA: TGTGCCATCAGTGACGGCCCTAGCAATCAGCCCCAGCATTTT.

This clonotype has just a few counts. The rearrangement links TRBV20-1 to TRBJ2-7, with 7 bases aligning to TRBD2. The CDR3 is 13 residues long. After removal of 5 bases from V and 4 bases from J, the junction contained 8 bases not matched to a gene. CDR1 is DFQATT and CDR2 is SNEGSKA in the germline V gene (reference sequence). The CDR3 DNA reads TGCAGTGCTCCCAGCGGGGTCTCATACGAGCAGTACTTC. Protein product: CSAPSGVSYEQYF.

The sample holds a few counts of this clonotype. The chain has TRBV27 and TRBJ2-3; D perhaps matches TRBD2 (6 bases). From germline, CDR1 is MNHEY and CDR2 SMNVEV (reference sequence). Between the trimmed V and J ends, which lost 6 bases and 2 bases, there was a span of 18 bases. This CDR3 spans 16 amino acids. In DNA form, the CDR3 reads TGTGCCAGCAGGGCTAGCGCGCTGGGGTACACAGATACGCAGTATTTT. Its protein product is CASRASALGYTDTQYF.

The chain joins TRBV11-2 to TRBJ2-5; 8 bases are a match to TRBD2. Germline-derived CDR1 and CDR2 are SGHAT and FQNNGV. J lost 7 bases, V lost 5 bases, and 3 bases had no gene match. CDR3 size: 12 residues. This CDR3 reads CASSRAGGTQYF. As DNA, the CDR3 is TGTGCCAGCAGCCGCGCGGGGGGGACCCAGTACTTC.

There are a few counts of this clonotype. The rearrangement joins TRBV15 to TRBJ1-5; D gene unclear. The CDR3 spans 13 residues. Per the germline V gene, CDR1 is LNHNV and CDR2 is YYDKDF (reference sequence). V lost 3 bases, J lost 1 base, and 4 bases lay in between. CDR3 sequence reads: CATSRKSNQPQHF. Written as DNA, the CDR3 is TGTGCCACCAGCAGGAAAAGCAATCAGCCCCAGCATTTT.

This clonotype came up a few times. This sequence joins TRBV7-2 and TRBJ2-1; either TRBD1 or TRBD2 may supply D (6 bases each). Germline assignment: CDR1 SGHTA and CDR2 FQGNSA. The CDR3 consists of 12 residues. The CDR3 sequence is CSSGGLYNEQFF. CDR3 nucleotides: TGTTCCTCTGGGGGGCTCTACAATGAGCAGTTCTTC.

The CDR3 DNA is TGTGCCAGCAGCCAATCGGGAGAGCAGTACTTC. Translation gives CASSQSGEQYF. The chain joins TRBV16 to TRBJ2-7; D not certain. CDR3 length equals 11 residues. V shed 0 bases and J shed 7 bases, with 4 bases lying between them. Germline-derived CDR1 and CDR2 are KGHSY and FQNENV.

The V call is TRBV10-3, the J call TRBJ2-3; 8 bases match TRBD1. V dropped 4 bases and J dropped 3; count of bases not matched to a gene: 9. Germline V CDR1 and CDR2: ENHRY, SYGVKD. The CDR3 spans 16 residues. CDR3 DNA: TGTGCCATCAGTGTGGACAGGGAGATGCCGACAGATACGCAGTATTTT. Residues: CAISVDREMPTDTQYF.

This clonotype has only a few counts. The chain uses TRBV5-1 and TRBJ2-4; 10 nucleotides agree with TRBD2. From germline, CDR1 is SGHRS and CDR2 YFSETQ. V lost 5 bases and J lost 4; bases outside the gene matches: 9. The CDR3 spans 16 residues. Here the CDR3 reads CASSSPGLAEKNIQYF. The CDR3 DNA reads TGCGCCAGCAGTTCCCCCGGACTAGCGGAAAAAAACATTCAGTACTTC.

The V gene is TRBV12-3 or TRBV12-4, the J gene TRBJ2-5; 8 bases are shared with TRBD2. This CDR3 has 14 residues. V lost 7 bases to trimming and J lost 2 bases; unmatched junction nucleotides: 6. The CDR3 here is CASKPGGLQETQYF. The CDR3 bases are TGTGCCAGCAAACCGGGGGGGTTACAAGAGACCCAGTACTTC.

This clonotype was detected a few times. The chain recombines TRBV28 with TRBJ1-4; 7 bases agree with TRBD1. Germline V CDR1 and CDR2: MDHEN, SYDVKM. V was pared by 4 bases and J by 8 bases, with 10 bases of the junction left unmatched. There are 15 residues in the CDR3. The CDR3 DNA reads as TGTGCCAGCAGTTCCAAACAGGGGACTTCGGAAAAACTGTTTTTT. This encodes CASSSKQGTSEKLFF.

This chain connects TRBV7-3 to TRBJ2-1; D perhaps matches TRBD2 (5 bases). CDR1 and CDR2 (germline): SGHTA, FQGTGA. V lost 5 bases and J lost 9, with 14 bases in between. The CDR3 is 13 amino acids. The CDR3 sequence: CASSLNGVGEQFF. In DNA form, the CDR3 reads TGTGCCAGCAGCCTTAACGGGGTGGGTGAGCAGTTCTTC.

In its sample, this clonotype was seen a few times. The chain is built from TRBV29-1 and TRBJ1-1; 7 bases fit TRBD1. There are 13 residues in the CDR3. V dropped 7 bases and J dropped 1; count of bases not matched to a gene: 6. Germline CDR1 reads SQVTM; CDR2 reads ANQGSEA. The CDR3 sequence is CSAVGQPNTEAFF. The CDR3 nucleotides read TGCAGCGCAGTGGGACAGCCGAACACTGAAGCTTTCTTT.

This clonotype was seen a handful of times. This chain connects TRBV6-6 to TRBJ2-5; no firm D call. Trimming shortened V by 2 bases and J by 1 base, and 2 bases separated the two germline ends. The germline V gene encodes CDR1 MNHNY and CDR2 SVGAGI (reference sequence). The CDR3 runs to 12 residues. CDR3 sequence (DNA): TGTGCCAGCAGTTACGTCCAAGAGACCCAGTACTTC. This gives the protein CASSYVQETQYF.

The chain links TRBV2 to TRBJ2-3; no clear D. The germline V and J ends were trimmed by 6 bases and 0 bases, with 16 bases remaining between them. This CDR3 region has 16 residues. Germline lookup yields CDR1 SNHLY and CDR2 FYNNEI. The CDR3 bases are TGTGCCAGCAGCTCCGACTCCAGACCCAGCACAGATACGCAGTATTTT. Protein: CASSSDSRPSTDTQYF.

In its sample, this clonotype was seen a few times. The V and J genes are TRBV9 and TRBJ2-1; D ambiguous. Germline V gene lookup returns CDR1 SGDLS and CDR2 YYNGEE. Trimming cost V 0 bases and J 5 bases, with 9 bases left between them. CDR3 size: 14 residues. The CDR3 DNA reads as TGTGCCAGCAGCGTAGCTTCAACTAACAATGAGCAGTTCTTC. Protein product: CASSVASTNNEQFF.

The table lists this clonotype with a few counts. V gene TRBV5-6 combines with J gene TRBJ2-2, with 7 bases matching TRBD1. This CDR3 is 14 amino acids long. The V segment lost 4 bases and the J segment 8 bases; nucleotides outside the gene matches: 8. Germline V gives CDR1 SGHDT, CDR2 YYEEEE. This CDR3 reads CASSANRGRGELFF. The DNA for the CDR3 is TGTGCCAGCAGCGCCAACAGGGGTCGGGGGGAGCTGTTTTTT.

The chain combines TRBV10-3 with TRBJ2-6; D may be TRBD1 or TRBD2 (5 bases each). The germline V gene has CDR1 ENHRY and CDR2 SYGVKD. This CDR3 contains 16 residues. The V and J ends lost 11 bases and 2 bases respectively, with 19 bases between them. Here the CDR3 DNA reads TGTGCCGCCGGAGGTCGGACAAAGGCTGGGGCCAACGTCCTGACTTTC. Its translation: CAAGGRTKAGANVLTF.

The chain employs TRBV28 and TRBJ1-1, with D hard to call. This CDR3 has 13 residues. V was clipped by 6 bases and J by 1 base, with 9 bases between them. The germline V gene has CDR1 MDHEN and CDR2 SYDVKM. The CDR3 sequence: CASRQTANTEAFF. CDR3 bases: TGTGCCAGCAGGCAAACTGCGAACACTGAAGCTTTCTTT.

This clonotype was recorded only once. This rearrangement joins TRBV27 to TRBJ2-1, with TRBD1 matching 9 bases. CDR1 is MNHEY, CDR2 SMNVEV, per germline (reference sequence). The CDR3 is made up of 15 amino acids. Losses at the gene ends were 6 bases for V and 5 bases for J; bases not matched to a gene: 8. The CDR3 loop is CASSLRGTGNNEQFF. As DNA, the CDR3 is TGTGCCAGCAGCCTCAGGGGGACAGGGAACAATGAGCAGTTCTTC.

The rearrangement joins TRBV12-3 or TRBV12-4 to TRBJ1-2, with 9 nucleotides matching TRBD1. V trimming: 5 bases; J trimming: 7 bases; junction bases outside the gene matches: 5. The CDR3 is 13 residues long. Here the CDR3 reads CASSARTGVGYTF. The DNA of the CDR3 is TGTGCCAGCAGTGCTAGGACAGGGGTTGGCTACACCTTC.